This passage covers 27 T cell receptor beta chains from one sample sequenced in a study of CD8 T cells in Susac syndrome. Roughly 0.45 to 1 ug RNA was reverse transcribed with random hexamers. TCRdb reprocessed the immunoSEQ multiplex PCR reads with MiXCR, giving one entry per CDR3 protein. The sample lists some 150,000 distinct CDR3 sequences; approximately 96% were seen once. The sequencing sample was made of CD4+ T cells from PBMCs. The receptors come from a human donor with Susac syndrome.

This chain links TRBV9 with TRBJ2-1; D possibly corresponds to TRBD2 (5 bases). V lost 0 bases to trimming and J lost 10 bases, with 5 bases between them. This CDR3 comprises 11 residues. The V gene's germline CDR1 is SGDLS and CDR2 YYNGEE. The DNA for the CDR3 is TGTGCCAGCAGCGTAGGCGGGGAGCAGTTCTTC. Its protein is CASSVGGEQFF.

The gene calls are TRBV9 and TRBJ2-5; possible D gene TRBD2, 6 bases. Germline CDR1 is SGDLS and CDR2 is YYNGEE. The V gene lost 2 bases and the J gene lost 6 bases, with 8 bases spanning the gap. This CDR3 contains 12 residues. The CDR3 DNA is TGTGCCAGCAGCGTGGAGGGGAAGACCCAGTACTTC. This encodes CASSVEGKTQYF.

The CDR3 spells CAISEWLAGGSNEQFF. The CDR3 nucleotides are TGTGCCATCAGTGAGTGGCTAGCGGGGGGAAGCAATGAGCAGTTCTTC. V is TRBV10-3 and J is TRBJ2-1, with 11 positions matching TRBD2. Germline CDR1 reads ENHRY; CDR2 reads SYGVKD. V shed 1 base, J shed 6 bases, and the junction held 5 bases outside the gene matches. The CDR3 is 16 amino acids.

This clonotype occurred once. The CDR3 sequence is CASSRPVPSYEQYF. The CDR3 DNA sequence: TGCGCCAGCAGTCGGCCAGTACCCTCCTACGAGCAGTACTTC. V gene TRBV23-1 combines with J gene TRBJ2-7; D is unresolved. TRBV23-1 is an ORF; its function is uncertain. The CDR3 loop spans 14 amino acids. V was trimmed by 4 bases and J by 0 bases, leaving 10 bases between them.

This sequence joins TRBV7-9 and TRBJ2-1; possibly TRBD1 for D (6 bases). This CDR3 has 15 residues. V lost 5 bases and J lost 7, with 18 bases in between. Per the germline V gene, CDR1 is SEHNR and CDR2 is FQNEAQ (reference sequence). The chain's CDR3 is CASSEYLQGKNEQFF. CDR3 nucleotide sequence: TGTGCCAGCAGCGAATATTTACAGGGAAAGAATGAGCAGTTCTTC.

The chain joins TRBV5-1 to TRBJ2-6; 7 bases fit TRBD1. The CDR3 loop spans 19 amino acids. Germline loops: CDR1 SGHRS, CDR2 YFSETQ. J lost 0 bases, V lost 4 bases, and 13 bases had no gene match. The CDR3: CASSRHDRAPSSGANVLTF. As DNA, the CDR3 is TGCGCCAGCAGCCGGCACGACAGGGCACCGAGCTCTGGGGCCAACGTCCTGACTTTC.

The CDR3 DNA is TGTGCCAGCAGCGACCCCGGGGAGCTGTTTTTT. This sequence encodes CASSDPGELFF. The chain couples TRBV9 to TRBJ2-2, with D unclear. V lost 3 bases and J 6 bases, leaving 3 bases between the germline ends. This CDR3 is built from 11 residues. In germline, CDR1 is SGDLS, CDR2 YYNGEE.

The chain employs TRBV7-2 and TRBJ2-6; 8 bases are a match to TRBD1. CDR1 is SGHTA, CDR2 FQGNSA, per germline. Trimming at V came to 3 bases and at J to 0 bases, leaving 4 bases not matched to a gene. This CDR3 spans 17 amino acids. CDR3 loop: CASSFQGAISGANVLTF. The CDR3 DNA reads as TGTGCCAGCAGCTTCCAGGGGGCCATCTCTGGGGCCAACGTCCTGACTTTC.

The genes are TRBV4-1 and TRBJ2-1, with 8 bases matching TRBD2. With 7 bases clipped from V and 6 bases from J, the junction kept 14 bases outside the gene matches. Germline CDR1 reads MGHRA; CDR2 reads YSYEKL. The CDR3 consists of 16 residues. CDR3 region: CASMEAPRGGRNEQFF. The CDR3 bases are TGCGCCAGCATGGAGGCCCCTCGGGGGGGCCGCAATGAGCAGTTCTTC.

The chain uses TRBV13 and TRBJ2-3, with D perhaps matching TRBD2 (6 bases). The CDR3 runs to 14 residues. The germline CDR1 and CDR2 sequences are PRHDT and FYEKMQ (reference sequence). V lost 6 bases and J lost 4, with 14 bases in between. In nucleotides, the CDR3 is TGTGCCAGCAGGCCTTGGGGGGATGCAGATACGCAGTATTTT. As protein: CASRPWGDADTQYF.

This sequence joins TRBV23-1 and TRBJ2-7; 13 nucleotides line up with TRBD2. TRBV23-1 is labeled an ORF, and its function is uncertain. Trimming removed 4 bases from V and 7 bases from J; junction bases left unmatched: 16. This CDR3 region has 18 residues. CDR3 DNA: TGCGCCAGCAGTCTGCCCCGAGAGACTAGCGGGAGGTCTTGTGAGCAGTACTTC. It codes for CASSLPRETSGRSCEQYF.

The J gene is TRBJ2-4, the V gene TRBV14; weak D call: TRBD1 (5 bases). Per germline, CDR1 SGHDN and CDR2 FVKESK. V was shortened by 1 base and J by 3 bases, with 13 bases between the two germline ends. CDR3 length: 16 amino acids. CDR3 in DNA: TGTGCCAGCAGCCAAGTTCCGTCAGGGTTCAAAAACATTCAGTACTTC. This sequence encodes CASSQVPSGFKNIQYF.

This clonotype was observed a handful of times. The chain joins TRBV24-1 to TRBJ2-1; D perhaps matches TRBD1 (6 bases). The germline V gene encodes CDR1 KGHDR and CDR2 SFDVKD. The CDR3 runs to 13 residues. The germline V and J ends were trimmed by 3 bases and 10 bases, with 12 bases remaining between them. The CDR3 nucleotides are TGTGCCACCAGTGATCTCGACAGGCCAGAGCAGTTCTTC. Its translation: CATSDLDRPEQFF.

J is TRBJ2-3 and V is TRBV29-1; 8 nucleotides match TRBD2. Germline assignment: CDR1 SQVTM and CDR2 ANQGSEA. CDR3 length equals 13 residues. V shed 7 bases and J 3 bases; nucleotides not matched to a gene: 6. The CDR3 loop is CSERELGTDTQYF. The DNA of the CDR3 is TGCAGCGAGCGGGAGCTCGGTACAGATACGCAGTATTTT.

V and J are TRBV7-3 and TRBJ2-7; D is unclear. CDR3 size: 13 residues. V lost 3 bases to trimming and J lost 0 bases, with 6 bases between them. Germline-derived CDR1 and CDR2 are SGHTA and FQGTGA. The CDR3 loop is CASSLSRSYEQYF. CDR3 nucleotides: TGTGCCAGCAGCTTGAGCCGCTCCTACGAGCAGTACTTC.

V and J are TRBV6-5 and TRBJ1-5, with D hard to call. CDR1 is MNHEY and CDR2 is SVGAGI in the germline V gene. The CDR3 has 15 amino acids. Trimming took 6 bases from V and 0 from J, leaving 12 bases between them. The chain's CDR3 is CASSSVGNSNQPQHF. The CDR3 nucleotides are TGTGCCAGCAGCTCGGTGGGGAATAGCAATCAGCCCCAGCATTTT.

The chain combines TRBV7-2 with TRBJ2-3; D perhaps matches TRBD2 (6 bases). V was clipped by 6 bases and J by 8 bases, with 12 bases between them. Germline CDR1 and CDR2: SGHTA and FQGNSA. The CDR3 is 12 residues long. CDR3 DNA: TGTGCCAGCAGTCCCAACGGGGGTACGCAGTATTTT. Translation: CASSPNGGTQYF.

The V call is TRBV3-1, the J call TRBJ2-5; D is possibly TRBD2 (5 bases). V was trimmed by 6 bases and J by 2 bases, leaving 13 bases between them. Germline V gene sequence: CDR1 LGHDT, CDR2 YNNKEL (reference sequence). The length of the CDR3 is 14 residues. As DNA, the CDR3 is TGTGCCAGCAGTCCCCGGACGGGGCAAGAGACCCAGTACTTC. It translates to CASSPRTGQETQYF.

This chain connects TRBV4-2 to TRBJ2-5, with D hard to call. The CDR3 is 14 residues long. V was trimmed by 0 bases and J by 4 bases, leaving 9 bases between them. The germline V gene has CDR1 LGHNA and CDR2 YNFKEQ. The CDR3: CASSQDPAAETQYF. In nucleotides, the CDR3 is TGTGCCAGCAGCCAAGATCCCGCGGCAGAGACCCAGTACTTC.

This chain connects TRBV12-3 or TRBV12-4 to TRBJ1-3; D is possibly TRBD1 (5 bases). The V and J ends lost 6 bases and 3 bases respectively, with 21 bases between them. This CDR3 contains 17 residues. The CDR3 region is CASRTTRGDRRGNTIYF. The CDR3 nucleotides read TGTGCCAGCAGAACGACCAGAGGGGACCGCCGTGGAAACACCATATATTTT.

The J gene is TRBJ1-1, the V gene TRBV29-1; D remains unclear. CDR3 length: 10 amino acids. V gave up 6 bases and J gave up 8 bases, with 10 bases separating them. The germline gives CDR1 SQVTM, CDR2 ANQGSEA. In DNA, the CDR3 is TGCAGCGTCCGGACGGAAGAAGCTTTCTTT. The encoded protein is CSVRTEEAFF.

The chain recombines TRBV20-1 with TRBJ2-1; a weak D match, TRBD2 (5 bases). Per germline, CDR1 DFQATT and CDR2 SNEGSKA (reference sequence). Trimming stripped 3 bases from V and 3 bases from J, with 15 bases between. CDR3 length equals 15 residues. Written as DNA, the CDR3 is TGCAGTGCTAGCTCGGGCAGCGGCGGCTACAATGAGCAGTTCTTC. It specifies CSASSGSGGYNEQFF.

The chain links TRBV11-1 to TRBJ2-1, with TRBD1 matching over 9 bases. CDR1 and CDR2 (germline): SGHAT, FQDESV (reference sequence). The CDR3 has 13 amino acids. With V trimmed by 6 bases and J by 7 bases, 4 bases remained unmatched. DNA of the CDR3: TGTGCCAGCAGACTGACAGGGGGTAATGAGCAGTTCTTC. It yields the protein CASRLTGGNEQFF.

The V gene is TRBV20-1, the J gene TRBJ2-1; the D gene is possibly TRBD2 (6 bases). The CDR3 covers 13 residues. Germline V gene lookup returns CDR1 DFQATT and CDR2 SNEGSKA (reference sequence). V was pared by 6 bases and J by 0 bases, with 9 bases between. In DNA form, the CDR3 reads TGCAGTGCCCTAGCGACCTCCTACAATGAGCAGTTCTTC. Translation: CSALATSYNEQFF.

This chain connects TRBV4-2 to TRBJ2-1, with TRBD2 matching over 10 bases. With 2 bases clipped from V and 10 bases from J, the junction kept 11 bases outside the gene matches. The germline gives CDR1 LGHNA, CDR2 YNFKEQ. The CDR3 sequence is 16 residues long. Written as DNA, the CDR3 is TGTGCCAGCAGCCAACCCCCGGCTAGCGGGAGTGAAGAGCAGTTCTTC. It translates to CASSQPPASGSEEQFF.

The CDR3 loop is CSASLPGGKTQYF. DNA for the CDR3: TGCAGTGCTAGTCTCCCGGGCGGAAAGACCCAGTACTTC. The chain recombines TRBV20-1 with TRBJ2-5, with D unclear. The CDR3 runs to 13 residues. Between the trimmed V and J ends, which lost 3 bases and 6 bases, there was a span of 14 bases. The germline V gene has CDR1 DFQATT and CDR2 SNEGSKA (reference sequence).

The chain employs TRBV27 and TRBJ2-1; no definite D call. Trimming shortened V by 3 bases and J by 9 bases, and 12 bases separated the two germline ends. Germline CDR1 and CDR2: MNHEY and SMNVEV (reference sequence). CDR3 length: 13 amino acids. CDR3 DNA sequence: TGTGCCAGCAGTTTTAGAGCGATCGGTGAGCAGTTCTTC. Translated, it gives CASSFRAIGEQFF.